What follows are 31 T cell receptor beta chains derived from one specimen sequenced in a study of OX40 agonist ivuxolimab in advanced cancers. Sequencing was performed with immunoSEQ multiplex PCR; in TCRdb, only in-frame clones are kept and a portion is missing. The sample contains nearly 50,000 clones, 70% to 90% of which appear only once. The sequencing used CD4+ or CD8+ T cells sorted from blood, collected in a trial of the OX40 agonist ivuxolimab. These receptors all stem from an adult with an advanced solid tumor such as melanoma, head and neck, liver or kidney cancer.

The chain links TRBV6-5 to TRBJ2-5; no definite D call. The germline V gene encodes CDR1 MNHEY and CDR2 SVGAGI. This CDR3 has 13 residues. The V gene lost 6 bases and the J gene lost 4 bases, with 12 bases spanning the gap. The CDR3 DNA follows: TGTGCCAGCAGCTCCCCTGGAGCAGAGACCCAGTACTTC. Amino acids: CASSSPGAETQYF.

V gene TRBV7-6 combines with J gene TRBJ2-1; 10 bases are a match to TRBD2. This CDR3 has 14 residues. Trimming took 4 bases from V and 7 from J; bases not matched to a gene: 4. Germline V gene data show CDR1 as SGHVS and CDR2 as FNYEAQ. CDR3 amino acids: CASSSTSGRNEQFF. CDR3 nucleotides: TGTGCCAGCAGCTCGACTAGCGGGCGAAATGAGCAGTTCTTC.

This chain links TRBV5-6 with TRBJ1-1; D remains unclear. CDR1 SGHDT and CDR2 YYEEEE come from the germline V gene. The CDR3 runs to 14 residues. Trimming took 6 bases from V and 0 from J, leaving 12 bases between them. Here the CDR3 reads CASTQGRMNTEAFF. The CDR3 DNA sequence: TGTGCCAGCACCCAAGGAAGGATGAACACTGAAGCTTTCTTT.

This clone was counted a few times. The V call is TRBV9, the J call TRBJ1-5, with TRBD1 as a possible D gene (5 bases). Germline CDR1 is SGDLS and CDR2 is YYNGEE. V was trimmed by 4 bases and J by 5 bases, leaving 16 bases between them. CDR3 length: 15 amino acids. This CDR3 reads CASSPYRDLYQPQHF. The CDR3 coding sequence is TGTGCCAGCAGCCCTTACCGGGACCTTTATCAGCCCCAGCATTTT.

The gene calls are TRBV5-4 and TRBJ2-7; D ambiguous. The germline V gene encodes CDR1 SGHNT and CDR2 YYREEE (reference sequence). V lost 0 bases to trimming and J lost 7 bases, with 5 bases between them. The CDR3 has 11 amino acids. The CDR3 region is CASSLVGEQYF. The CDR3 nucleotides read TGTGCCAGCAGCTTGGTGGGGGAGCAGTACTTC.

The chain employs TRBV5-6 and TRBJ1-2; D remains ambiguous. This CDR3 is built from 11 residues. In germline, CDR1 is SGHDT, CDR2 YYEEEE. Trimming took 2 bases from V and 8 from J, leaving 7 bases between them. As DNA, the CDR3 is TGTGCCAGCAGCTTCTCGTACGGCTACACCTTC. Amino acids: CASSFSYGYTF.

This rearrangement joins TRBV4-2 to TRBJ2-7; D remains ambiguous. Germline loops: CDR1 LGHNA, CDR2 YNFKEQ. Trimming cost V 2 bases and J 5 bases, with 4 bases left between them. The CDR3 sequence is 11 residues long. CDR3 region: CASSQWDEQYF. Written as DNA, the CDR3 is TGTGCCAGCAGCCAATGGGACGAGCAGTACTTC.

This chain connects TRBV7-6 to TRBJ2-3; tentatively, D is TRBD2 (5 bases). V gave up 4 bases and J gave up 1 base, with 12 bases separating them. This CDR3 has 15 residues. Germline lookup yields CDR1 SGHVS and CDR2 FNYEAQ. The CDR3: CASSSTRAGTDTQYF. The CDR3 nucleotides read TGTGCCAGCAGCTCTACTAGAGCAGGCACAGATACGCAGTATTTT.

This CDR3 is CASSAGDRLNSPLHF. DNA for the CDR3: TGTGCCAGCAGCGCGGGGGACAGGCTGAATTCACCCCTCCACTTT. The rearrangement links TRBV5-6 to TRBJ1-6, with 8 bases aligning to TRBD1. V was clipped by 4 bases and J by 7 bases; unmatched bases: 7. Germline CDR1 is SGHDT and CDR2 is YYEEEE. CDR3 length: 15 residues.

The J gene is TRBJ2-2, the V gene TRBV27; tentative D call: TRBD2 (7 bases). Germline assignment: CDR1 MNHEY and CDR2 SMNVEV (reference sequence). With 7 bases removed from V and 1 base from J, the gap between germline ends came to 10 bases. The CDR3 loop spans 14 amino acids. CDR3 loop: CASKRGGNTGELFF. Written as DNA, the CDR3 is TGTGCCAGCAAAAGGGGGGGGAACACCGGGGAGCTGTTTTTT.

The genes are TRBV5-6 and TRBJ2-1; 12 bases are shared with TRBD2. Germline-derived CDR1 and CDR2 are SGHDT and YYEEEE. This CDR3 spans 15 amino acids. V gave up 0 bases and J gave up 9 bases; unmatched junction bases: 4. This CDR3 is CASSLGLAGEFEQFF. CDR3 DNA sequence: TGTGCCAGCAGCTTGGGACTAGCGGGGGAATTTGAGCAGTTCTTC.

This chain links TRBV7-2 with TRBJ1-2; maybe TRBD1 (5 bases). This CDR3 contains 14 residues. Between the trimmed V and J ends, which lost 4 bases and 2 bases, there was a span of 11 bases. CDR1 is SGHTA and CDR2 is FQGNSA in the germline V gene. The CDR3 region is CASSSRNRNYGYTF. CDR3 DNA: TGTGCCAGCAGCTCCAGGAACAGGAACTATGGCTACACCTTC.

The chain carries TRBV7-9 and TRBJ1-5; 10 bases agree with TRBD1. The V and J ends lost 1 base and 1 base, in that order; junction bases with no gene match: 4. The length of the CDR3 is 17 residues. The germline V gene has CDR1 SEHNR and CDR2 FQNEAQ (reference sequence). CDR3 region: CASSLEGTGVSNQPQHF. The CDR3, as DNA: TGTGCCAGCAGCTTAGAAGGGACAGGGGTCAGCAATCAGCCCCAGCATTTT.

The J gene is TRBJ2-5, the V gene TRBV9; D is unclear. The germline gives CDR1 SGDLS, CDR2 YYNGEE. This CDR3 is built from 13 residues. V was trimmed by 4 bases and J by 0 bases, leaving 7 bases between them. The CDR3 bases are TGTGCCAGCAGCTCCCCGAACCAAGAGACCCAGTACTTC. Translating it yields CASSSPNQETQYF.

The genes are TRBV5-1 and TRBJ2-1; D may correspond to TRBD1 or TRBD2 (5 bases each). The CDR3 is made up of 15 amino acids. Germline V gives CDR1 SGHRS, CDR2 YFSETQ. With 5 bases removed from V and 4 bases from J, the gap between germline ends came to 16 bases. The chain's CDR3 is CASSAGFGAYNEQFF. Written as DNA, the CDR3 is TGCGCCAGCAGTGCAGGGTTCGGGGCTTACAATGAGCAGTTCTTC.

This sequence joins TRBV2 and TRBJ2-1, with TRBD2 matching over 13 bases. V shed 7 bases and J 4 bases; nucleotides not matched to a gene: 13. The germline V gene has CDR1 SNHLY and CDR2 FYNNEI. The CDR3 is made up of 18 amino acids. The CDR3 sequence is CASTFTSGLAGIYNEQFF. In nucleotides, the CDR3 is TGTGCCAGCACCTTCACCTCGGGACTAGCGGGGATATACAATGAGCAGTTCTTC.

J is TRBJ2-2 and V is TRBV5-1; the D gene is possibly TRBD2 (5 bases). From germline, CDR1 is SGHRS and CDR2 YFSETQ. Trimming removed 7 bases from V and 4 bases from J, with 11 bases in between. The CDR3 is made up of 13 amino acids. CDR3 nucleotide sequence: TGCGCCAGCGGCCCAGCGGTCACCGGGGAGCTGTTTTTT. Translation: CASGPAVTGELFF.

This rearrangement joins TRBV29-1 to TRBJ1-5; D is unresolved. Germline CDR1 reads SQVTM; CDR2 reads ANQGSEA. This CDR3 is built from 10 residues. The CDR3 protein is CNAPGQPQHF. The CDR3 region has the DNA TGCAATGCGCCTGGTCAGCCCCAGCATTTT.

The chain is built from TRBV19 and TRBJ1-6; 8 bases match TRBD1. The CDR3 is 14 amino acids. The germline V gene has CDR1 LNHDA and CDR2 SQIVND (reference sequence). The junction had 4 bases not matched to a gene; V was cut back by 4 bases and J by 8 bases. The CDR3 sequence is CASSKGRGHSPLHF. The CDR3 region has the DNA TGTGCCAGTAGTAAGGGCAGGGGGCATTCACCCCTCCACTTT.

The CDR3 loop is CASSYSPRRTEAFF. The DNA for the CDR3 is TGTGCCAGCAGTTACTCGCCACGGCGCACTGAAGCTTTCTTT. The V gene is TRBV6-6, the J gene TRBJ1-1, with D unclear. V lost 0 bases and J lost 4, with 9 bases in between. Germline V gives CDR1 MNHNY, CDR2 SVGAGI (reference sequence). There are 14 residues in the CDR3.

This clone has just one count. The chain recombines TRBV5-4 with TRBJ2-6; the D gene is possibly TRBD1 (6 bases). CDR1 is SGHNT, CDR2 YYREEE, per germline (reference sequence). V shed 2 bases and J shed 0 bases, with 15 bases lying between them. The CDR3 runs 18 residues. The CDR3: CASSFSTGSLSGANVLTF. For the CDR3, the DNA is TGTGCCAGCAGCTTCTCTACAGGGAGCCTCTCTGGGGCCAACGTCCTGACTTTC.

The chain combines TRBV14 with TRBJ1-2; D is unresolved. Trimming cost V 5 bases and J 1 base, with 8 bases left between them. This CDR3 has 13 residues. Germline CDR1 reads SGHDN; CDR2 reads FVKESK. The CDR3 bases are TGTGCCAGCAGCTCTACAGATAACTATGGCTACACCTTC. Translated: CASSSTDNYGYTF.

V usage is TRBV19 and J usage is TRBJ2-5, with D possibly TRBD2 on 6 matching bases. This CDR3 is built from 14 residues. Trimming stripped 5 bases from V and 1 base from J, with 11 bases between. From germline, CDR1 is LNHDA and CDR2 SQIVND (reference sequence). CDR3 loop: CASSRGSGQETQYF. The CDR3 region has the DNA TGTGCCAGTAGTCGGGGTAGCGGCCAAGAGACCCAGTACTTC.

The chain employs TRBV6-5 and TRBJ2-7; 10 nucleotides agree with TRBD1. This CDR3 spans 15 amino acids. The J segment lost 2 bases and the V segment lost 6 bases, leaving 7 bases of the junction unmatched. Germline V lookup: CDR1 MNHEY, CDR2 SVGAGI. The chain's CDR3 is CASRDPGTGAYEQYF. The CDR3 region has the DNA TGTGCCAGCAGAGACCCCGGGACAGGGGCCTACGAGCAGTACTTC.

The chain combines TRBV11-2 with TRBJ2-1; possibly TRBD1 or TRBD2 for D (6 bases each). This CDR3 spans 16 amino acids. Trimming left V 5 bases short and J 0 bases short, with 14 bases between. Germline-derived CDR1 and CDR2 are SGHAT and FQNNGV. CDR3 region: CASSANTGASYNEQFF. The DNA of the CDR3 is TGTGCCAGCAGCGCCAACACGGGGGCCTCCTACAATGAGCAGTTCTTC.

This clone was seen just once. The chain uses TRBV7-3 and TRBJ1-5, with D tentatively TRBD1 (6 bases). This CDR3 spans 19 amino acids. Trimming took off 3 bases at V and 0 bases at J, with 21 bases between the two ends. CDR1 is SGHTA and CDR2 is FQGTGA in the germline V gene. The CDR3 spells CASSFCFEGGGYSNQPQHF. Here the CDR3 DNA reads TGTGCCAGCAGCTTCTGCTTTGAGGGAGGGGGATATAGCAATCAGCCCCAGCATTTT.

The chain is built from TRBV7-2 and TRBJ1-5, with D unresolved. Germline V gives CDR1 SGHTA, CDR2 FQGNSA. The CDR3 is made up of 13 amino acids. V was trimmed by 0 bases and J by 3 bases, leaving 3 bases between them. The CDR3 DNA is TGTGCCAGCAGCTTAGCCTACAATCAGCCCCAGCATTTT. Encoded protein: CASSLAYNQPQHF.

CDR3 protein: CASSPPSEGETEAFF. The CDR3 DNA reads as TGTGCCAGCAGCCCGCCCTCGGAGGGGGAGACTGAAGCTTTCTTT. V is TRBV7-3 and J is TRBJ1-1; perhaps TRBD1 as D (6 bases). Looked up from germline, CDR1 is SGHTA and CDR2 is FQGTGA. The V end was cut by 5 bases, the J end by 5 bases, with 18 bases between. The CDR3 has 15 residues.

The J gene is TRBJ2-6, the V gene TRBV7-2; D gene ambiguous. This CDR3 region has 15 residues. Germline V gene data show CDR1 as SGHTA and CDR2 as FQGNSA. Deletions cut 3 bases from V and 1 base from J, with 7 bases between. The CDR3 protein is CASSLRRSGANVLTF. CDR3 nucleotides: TGTGCCAGCAGCTTGCGTAGGTCTGGGGCCAACGTCCTGACTTTC.

This clone appeared once. This chain uses TRBV27 with TRBJ1-2; D call uncertain. The germline CDR1 and CDR2 sequences are MNHEY and SMNVEV (reference sequence). The CDR3 is 12 residues long. The V gene lost 6 bases and the J gene lost 1 base, with 6 bases spanning the gap. CDR3 in amino acids: CASSERNYGYTF. The CDR3 DNA is TGTGCCAGCAGCGAACGTAACTATGGCTACACCTTC.

This clone was detected once. The CDR3: CSVEVGRTDTQYF. For the CDR3, the DNA is TGCAGCGTTGAGGTGGGGCGCACAGATACGCAGTATTTT. V gene TRBV29-1 combines with J gene TRBJ2-3, with D possibly TRBD1 on 5 matching bases. The V end was cut by 3 bases, the J end by 1 base, with 8 bases between. Germline CDR1 and CDR2: SQVTM and ANQGSEA. This CDR3 is built from 13 residues.